This T cell receptor (beta chain) was found in a study of cytomegalovirus exposure and HLA in healthy donors. Use of 60 Vbeta and 13 Jbeta primers characterized the PCR. TCRdb's copy holds only in-frame clones and misses some; the assay was immunoSEQ multiplex PCR. Recorded for this sample: 150,000 to 200,000 clones. This CDR3 contains 15 residues. With 5 bases clipped from V and 3 bases from J, the junction kept 6 bases outside the gene matches. Germline CDR1 SEHNR, CDR2 FQNEAQ (reference sequence). This chain joins TRBV7-9 and TRBJ2-1; TRBD2 matches at 8 bases. Sequenced: PBMCs. The clonotype was recovered from a woman aged 18-29 years in good health and CMV-seropositive. DNA for the CDR3: TGTGCCAGCAGCCCCATGGCGGGAGGCTACAATGAGCAGTTCTTC. Translating gives CASSPMAGGYNEQFF.